This TCR beta chain was observed in a study of T cell responses to AZD1222 COVID-19 vaccine. Clones were read by immunoSEQ multiplex PCR, and TCRdb kept only the in-frame ones, dropping some. The sample yields about 150,000 clones, roughly 91% seen once. Germline CDR1 DFQATT, CDR2 SNEGSKA (reference sequence). CDR3 length: 10 amino acids. V lost 5 bases and J lost 4, with 5 bases in between. Both about-4-week and about-12-week second-dose recipients were combined. This chain uses TRBV20-1 with TRBJ1-2, with no clear D. The source material was peripheral blood, sampled 28 days after the second AZD1222 dose. The receptor comes from an adult who received the AZD1222 COVID-19 vaccine. CDR3 loop: CSAVVYGYTF. The CDR3 DNA sequence: TGCAGTGCTGTAGTCTATGGCTACACCTTC.